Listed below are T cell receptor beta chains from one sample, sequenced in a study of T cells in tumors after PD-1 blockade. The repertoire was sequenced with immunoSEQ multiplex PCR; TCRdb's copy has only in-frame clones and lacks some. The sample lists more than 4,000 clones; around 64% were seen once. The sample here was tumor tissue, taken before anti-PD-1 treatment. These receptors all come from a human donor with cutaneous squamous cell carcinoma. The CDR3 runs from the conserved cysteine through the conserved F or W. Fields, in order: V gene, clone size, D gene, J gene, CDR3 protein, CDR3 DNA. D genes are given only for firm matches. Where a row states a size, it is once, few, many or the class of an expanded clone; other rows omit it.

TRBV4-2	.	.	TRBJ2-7	CASSQDSSFLYF	TGTGCCAGCAGCCAAGATAGCAGCTTTCTGTACTTC
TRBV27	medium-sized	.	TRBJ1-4	CASSFGRGNEKLFF	TGTGCCAGCAGTTTCGGCAGGGGAAATGAAAAACTGTTTTTT
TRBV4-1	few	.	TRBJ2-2	CASSHGGGHTGELFF	TGCGCCAGCAGCCATGGTGGGGGGCACACCGGGGAGCTGTTTTTT
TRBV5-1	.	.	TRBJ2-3	CASSLVLVNTDTQYF	TGCGCCAGCAGCTTGGTTTTGGTAAACACAGATACGCAGTATTTT
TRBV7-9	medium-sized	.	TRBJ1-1	CASSLDGQAFF	TGTGCCAGCAGCTTAGACGGACAAGCTTTCTTT
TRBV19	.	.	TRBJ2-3	CASSFLGGGTDTQYF	TGTGCCAGTAGTTTCCTAGGGGGTGGCACAGATACGCAGTATTTT
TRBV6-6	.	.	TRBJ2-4	CASSYILWADIQYF	TGTGCCAGCAGTTACATCCTCTGGGCTGACATTCAGTACTTC
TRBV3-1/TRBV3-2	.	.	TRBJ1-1	CASSVTLNTEAFF	TGTGCCAGCAGTGTGACCTTGAACACTGAAGCTTTCTTT
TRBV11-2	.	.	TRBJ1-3	CASSLDQDSSGNTIYF	TGTGCCAGCAGCTTAGACCAGGATAGCTCTGGAAACACCATATATTTT
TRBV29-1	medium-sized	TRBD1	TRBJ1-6	CSASDRGIDSPLHF	TGCAGCGCCTCGGACAGGGGGATAGATTCACCCCTCCACTTT
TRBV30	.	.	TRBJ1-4	CAWHGGNDEKLFF	TGTGCCTGGCATGGGGGTAACGATGAAAAACTGTTTTTT
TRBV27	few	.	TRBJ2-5	CASSTDTSQETQYF	TGTGCCAGCAGTACGGACACCTCCCAAGAGACCCAGTACTTC
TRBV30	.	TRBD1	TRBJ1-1	CAWRKGQVNTEAFF	TGTGCCTGGAGAAAGGGACAGGTTAACACTGAAGCTTTCTTT
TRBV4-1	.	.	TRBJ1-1	CASSQDPHAGGTEAFF	TGCGCCAGCAGCCAAGATCCGCATGCCGGCGGCACCGAAGCTTTCTTT
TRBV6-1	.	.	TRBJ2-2	CASSDLIATGELFF	TGTGCCAGCAGTGACCTGATAGCGACTGGGGAGCTGTTTTTT
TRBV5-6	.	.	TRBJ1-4	CASSLGAFSNEKLFF	TGTGCCAGCAGCTTGGGGGCCTTCTCTAATGAAAAACTGTTTTTT
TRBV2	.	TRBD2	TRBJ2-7	CASNPTGTRFDRYEQYF	TGTGCCAGCAACCCAACCGGGACTAGGTTTGATCGGTACGAGCAGTACTTC
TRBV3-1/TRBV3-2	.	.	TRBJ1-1	CASSERENTEAFF	TGTGCCAGCAGCGAGAGGGAGAACACTGAAGCTTTCTTT
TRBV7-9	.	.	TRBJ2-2	CASNPGPNTGELFF	TGTGCCAGCAACCCCGGGCCGAACACCGGGGAGCTGTTTTTT
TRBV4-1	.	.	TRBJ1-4	CASASSDLYEKLFF	TGCGCCAGCGCCAGCTCCGACTTGTACGAAAAACTGTTTTTT
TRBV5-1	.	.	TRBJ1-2	CASSLEARRGYGYTF	TGCGCCAGCAGCTTGGAGGCCAGACGCGGCTATGGCTACACCTTC
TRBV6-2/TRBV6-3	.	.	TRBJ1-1	CASSYWFGGNTEAFF	TGTGCCAGCAGTTATTGGTTCGGAGGGAACACTGAAGCTTTCTTT
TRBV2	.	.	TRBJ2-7	CASREDGTSFYEQYF	TGTGCCAGCAGGGAGGACGGGACCTCCTTCTACGAGCAGTACTTC
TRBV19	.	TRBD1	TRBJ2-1	CASTGQVSNEQFF	TGTGCCAGTACCGGACAGGTGTCCAATGAGCAGTTCTTC
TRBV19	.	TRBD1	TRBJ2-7	CASSMATGGNEQYF	TGTGCCAGTAGTATGGCGACAGGGGGCAACGAGCAGTACTTC